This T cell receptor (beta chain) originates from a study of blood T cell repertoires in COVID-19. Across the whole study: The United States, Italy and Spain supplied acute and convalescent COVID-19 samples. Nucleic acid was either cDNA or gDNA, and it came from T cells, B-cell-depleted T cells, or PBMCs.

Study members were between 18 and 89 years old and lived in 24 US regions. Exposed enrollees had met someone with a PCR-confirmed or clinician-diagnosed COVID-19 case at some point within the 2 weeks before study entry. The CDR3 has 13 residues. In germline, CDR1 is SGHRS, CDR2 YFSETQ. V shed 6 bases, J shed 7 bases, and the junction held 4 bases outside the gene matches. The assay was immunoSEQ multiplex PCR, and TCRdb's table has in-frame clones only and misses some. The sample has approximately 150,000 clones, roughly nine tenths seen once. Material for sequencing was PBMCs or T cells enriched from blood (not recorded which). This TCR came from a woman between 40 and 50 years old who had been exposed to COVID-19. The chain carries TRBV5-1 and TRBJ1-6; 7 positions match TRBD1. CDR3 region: CASKGALNSPLHF. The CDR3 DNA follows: TGCGCCAGCAAGGGGGCCCTCAATTCACCCCTCCACTTT. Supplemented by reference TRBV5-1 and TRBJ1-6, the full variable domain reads KAGVTQTPRYLIKTRGQQVTLSCSPISGHRSVSWYQQTPGQGLQFLFEYFSETQRNKGNFPGRFSGRQFSNSRSEMNVSTLELGDSALYLCASKGALNSPLHFGNGTRLTVT.